One and the same sample provided the 22 T cell receptor beta chains below, sequenced in a study of blood T cell repertoires in COVID-19. Here immunoSEQ multiplex PCR was the method, and the copy in TCRdb shows in-frame clones only, minus some. The sample yields around 470,000 clones, 90% seen once. The sample comprised PBMCs or T cells enriched from blood (not recorded which). The receptors come from a man aged 18 to 29 who had recovered from COVID-19.

Points on this clone: The same CDR3 can be traced to other DNA sequences in this sample. The rearrangement uses TRBV7-2 and TRBJ1-1; 9 bases align to TRBD1. The germline V gene has CDR1 SGHTA and CDR2 FQGNSA. The J segment lost 0 bases and the V segment lost 5 bases, leaving 7 bases of the junction unmatched. The length of the CDR3 is 16 residues. The CDR3 sequence is CASSPGTGRMNTEAFF. For the CDR3, the DNA is TGTGCCAGCAGCCCAGGGACAGGGCGGATGAACACTGAAGCTTTCTTT.

The CDR3 sequence: CASSGTGAREKLFF. DNA for the CDR3: TGTGCCAGCAGCGGTACAGGGGCAAGGGAAAAACTGTTTTTT. The rearrangement joins TRBV11-2 to TRBJ1-4, with TRBD1 identical over 7 bases. CDR3 length: 14 residues. The germline V gene has CDR1 SGHAT and CDR2 FQNNGV. Trimming cost V 5 bases and J 8 bases; bases outside gene matches: 8.

The CDR3 loop is CASRAPETGDEKLFF. The CDR3 DNA reads TGTGCCAGCAGGGCTCCAGAGACAGGGGATGAAAAACTGTTTTTT. The chain links TRBV6-5 to TRBJ1-4; 8 nucleotides align to TRBD1. V trimming: 6 bases; J trimming: 6 bases; junction bases outside the gene matches: 9. The length of the CDR3 is 15 residues. Germline V gene data show CDR1 as MNHEY and CDR2 as SVGAGI.

The CDR3 sequence: CASTTDGEQFF. For the CDR3, the DNA is TGCGCCAGCACCACCGACGGGGAGCAGTTCTTC. V and J are TRBV10-2 and TRBJ2-1; D gene ambiguous. CDR3 size: 11 residues. CDR1 and CDR2 (germline): WSHSY, SAAADI. V was trimmed by 7 bases and J by 10 bases, leaving 11 bases between them.

The V and J genes are TRBV6-1 and TRBJ1-1, with TRBD1 matching 7 bases. This CDR3 contains 15 residues. J gave up 5 bases and V 3 bases, and 9 bases lay outside the gene matches. Per germline, CDR1 MNHNS and CDR2 SASEGT. CDR3 amino acids: CASSERQGLGTEAFF. The DNA for the CDR3 is TGTGCCAGCAGTGAGCGACAGGGTCTAGGGACTGAAGCTTTCTTT.

J is TRBJ2-7 and V is TRBV2, with D possibly TRBD1 on 5 matching bases. In germline, CDR1 is SNHLY, CDR2 FYNNEI. The CDR3 covers 12 residues. V lost 6 bases and J 6 bases, leaving 12 bases between the germline ends. CDR3 coding DNA: TGTGCCAGCAGACATCTAGACAGCGAGCAGTACTTC. This sequence encodes CASRHLDSEQYF.

The rearrangement joins TRBV6-2 or TRBV6-3 to TRBJ1-1, with D unclear. Germline CDR1 is MNHEY and CDR2 is SVGEGT. Trimming took off 4 bases at V and 7 bases at J, with 7 bases between the two ends. This CDR3 is built from 11 residues. The CDR3 loop is CASSSGGEAFF. The CDR3 DNA sequence: TGTGCCAGCAGTTCAGGTGGTGAAGCTTTCTTT.

The chain combines TRBV6-1 with TRBJ2-7; 9 bases align to TRBD2. The germline V gene has CDR1 MNHNS and CDR2 SASEGT. V was pared by 2 bases and J by 2 bases, with 4 bases of the junction left unmatched. The CDR3 runs to 15 residues. The CDR3 protein is CASSEFSGGTYEQYF. Here the CDR3 DNA reads TGTGCCAGCAGTGAATTTAGCGGGGGTACCTACGAGCAGTACTTC.

The rearrangement uses TRBV19 and TRBJ1-1, with D tentatively TRBD1 (6 bases). V was cut by 7 bases and J by 1 base, with 16 bases left in between. CDR1 LNHDA and CDR2 SQIVND come from the germline V gene (reference sequence). The CDR3 sequence is 15 residues long. The CDR3 loop is CASTPGGAGNTEAFF. The CDR3 nucleotides read TGTGCCAGTACCCCTGGGGGGGCGGGGAACACTGAAGCTTTCTTT.

The chain combines TRBV29-1 with TRBJ2-7, with 9 bases aligning to TRBD1. Germline CDR1 and CDR2: SQVTM and ANQGSEA. The CDR3 extends over 13 amino acids. V gave up 4 bases and J gave up 4 bases; unmatched junction bases: 5. CDR3 nucleotide sequence: TGCAGCGTTGTACAGGGGGCGGCTTACGAGCAGTACTTC. Translated: CSVVQGAAYEQYF.

The rearrangement joins TRBV3-1 (or the pseudogene TRBV3-2) to TRBJ2-1; 9 nucleotides line up with TRBD2. The V gene's germline CDR1 is LGHDT and CDR2 YNNKEL (reference sequence). The CDR3 consists of 16 residues. Trimming removed 3 bases from V and 8 bases from J; junction bases left unmatched: 11. The CDR3 is CASSHPPGLAAYEQFF. CDR3 nucleotide sequence: TGTGCCAGCAGCCATCCACCGGGACTAGCTGCTTATGAGCAGTTCTTC.

The rearrangement uses TRBV2 and TRBJ1-2, with D uncertain. Trimming removed 0 bases from V and 7 bases from J, with 9 bases in between. Looked up from germline, CDR1 is SNHLY and CDR2 is FYNNEI. The CDR3 loop spans 13 amino acids. In DNA, the CDR3 is TGTGCCAGCAGTGAAGCTTCCCCGCGTGGCTACACCTTC. Its protein is CASSEASPRGYTF.

The chain uses TRBV18 and TRBJ1-1, with 7 nucleotides matching TRBD1. Germline CDR1 and CDR2: KGHSH and LQKENI. The CDR3 has 16 amino acids. The J segment lost 0 bases and the V segment lost 3 bases, leaving 7 bases of the junction unmatched. DNA of the CDR3: TGTGCCAGCTCACCTTCGACAGGGATGATGAACACTGAAGCTTTCTTT. Encoded protein: CASSPSTGMMNTEAFF.

This chain joins TRBV2 and TRBJ1-1, with D maybe TRBD1 (5 bases). The CDR3 is made up of 15 amino acids. The V end lost 5 bases, the J end lost 2 bases, and 15 bases lay between the germline ends. The germline gives CDR1 SNHLY, CDR2 FYNNEI. The CDR3 DNA sequence: TGTGCCAGCAGTCCCACCTTGGGGGGAAACACTGAAGCTTTCTTT. Encoded protein: CASSPTLGGNTEAFF.

This chain connects TRBV6-5 to TRBJ1-3; 9 nucleotides agree with TRBD1. V gave up 6 bases and J gave up 9 bases; unmatched junction bases: 6. The CDR3 is 13 amino acids. Germline V gives CDR1 MNHEY, CDR2 SVGAGI. In DNA form, the CDR3 reads TGTGCCAGCAGGGGGACAGGGATAGTCACCATATATTTT. Translating it yields CASRGTGIVTIYF.

CDR3 DNA sequence: TGTGCCAGCAGCCACTTCAGGACAGTCTCTGGAAACACCATATATTTT. Amino acid sequence: CASSHFRTVSGNTIYF. The rearrangement joins TRBV3-1 (or the pseudogene TRBV3-2) to TRBJ1-3; the D gene is possibly TRBD1 (6 bases). The V gene lost 3 bases and the J gene lost 0 bases, with 12 bases spanning the gap. The CDR3 loop spans 16 amino acids. Germline V gives CDR1 LGHDT, CDR2 YNNKEL (reference sequence).

The chain recombines TRBV9 with TRBJ2-5; 8 bases agree with TRBD2. V lost 4 bases, J lost 4 bases, and 12 bases stayed unmatched. The CDR3 totals 16 residues. Germline CDR1 and CDR2: SGDLS and YYNGEE. The CDR3 protein is CASSPGLASGSETQYF. The CDR3 bases are TGTGCCAGCAGCCCAGGGCTGGCTAGCGGGTCAGAGACCCAGTACTTC. Full variable domain (rest looked up from reference TRBV9 and TRBJ2-5): DSGVTQTPKHLITATGQRVTLRCSPRSGDLSVYWYQQSLDQGLQFLIQYYNGEERAKGNILERFSAQQFPDLHSELNLSSLELGDSALYFCASSPGLASGSETQYFGPGTRLLVL.

The CDR3 is CASSPGLTGGNEQFF. DNA for the CDR3: TGTGCCAGCAGCCCCGGCCTCACGGGAGGTAATGAGCAGTTCTTC. The J gene is TRBJ2-1, the V gene TRBV9; TRBD2 matches 7 bases. V gave up 4 bases and J gave up 7 bases; unmatched junction bases: 11. The germline gives CDR1 SGDLS, CDR2 YYNGEE. The CDR3 is 15 residues long.

This clone was recorded a few times. This chain connects TRBV9 to TRBJ1-6, with 8 bases identical to TRBD1. The CDR3 consists of 13 residues. V dropped 7 bases and J dropped 5; count of bases not matched to a gene: 2. The germline V gene has CDR1 SGDLS and CDR2 YYNGEE. This CDR3 is CASQGAHNSPLHF. For the CDR3, the DNA is TGTGCCAGCCAGGGGGCTCATAATTCACCCCTCCACTTT.

As regards this clone: The junction does not match germline at one end; this may be a read error. V is TRBV2 and J is TRBJ1-2; the D gene is possibly TRBD1 (6 bases). Germline V gene data show CDR1 as SNHLY and CDR2 as FYNNEI. The CDR3 loop spans 12 amino acids. For the CDR3, the DNA is TGTGCCAGCAGGGAAGGGGGGGATGGCTACACCTTC. Translating gives CASREGGDGYTF.

The genes are TRBV11-2 and TRBJ1-6, with 7 bases fitting TRBD1. This CDR3 has 14 amino acids. Looked up from germline, CDR1 is SGHAT and CDR2 is FQNNGV. V lost 4 bases, J lost 7 bases, and 4 bases stayed unmatched. The CDR3 sequence is CASSYRQGNSPLHF. Written as DNA, the CDR3 is TGTGCCAGCAGCTACAGACAGGGAAATTCACCCCTCCACTTT.

A remark on this clone: One end of the junction fails to match germline, which may point to a read error. The chain is built from TRBV29-1 and TRBJ1-2; maybe TRBD1 (5 bases). Per the germline V gene, CDR1 is SQVTM and CDR2 is ANQGSEA. The CDR3 runs to 9 residues. Here the CDR3 DNA reads TGCAGCGTTGCTGGTCAGGGCGCCTTC. It codes for CSVAGQGAF.